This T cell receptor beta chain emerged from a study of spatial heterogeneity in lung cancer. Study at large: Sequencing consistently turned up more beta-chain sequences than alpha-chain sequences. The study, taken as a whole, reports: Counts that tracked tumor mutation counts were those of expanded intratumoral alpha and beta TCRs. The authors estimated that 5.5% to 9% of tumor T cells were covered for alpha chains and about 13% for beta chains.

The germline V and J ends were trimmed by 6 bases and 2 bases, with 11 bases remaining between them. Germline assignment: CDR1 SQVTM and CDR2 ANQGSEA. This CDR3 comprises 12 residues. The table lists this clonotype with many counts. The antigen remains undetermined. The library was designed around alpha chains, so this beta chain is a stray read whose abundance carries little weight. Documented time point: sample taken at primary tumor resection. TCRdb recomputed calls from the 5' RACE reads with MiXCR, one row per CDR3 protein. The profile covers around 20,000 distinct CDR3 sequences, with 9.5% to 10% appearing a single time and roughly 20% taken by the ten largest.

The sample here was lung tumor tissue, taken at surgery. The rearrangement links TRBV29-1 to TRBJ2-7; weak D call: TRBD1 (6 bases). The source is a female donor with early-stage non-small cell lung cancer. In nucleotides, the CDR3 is TGCAGCGTGAGCAGGGGCACCTACGAGCAGTACTTC. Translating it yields CSVSRGTYEQYF.